The 5 T cell receptor beta chains given below trace back to one sample, sequenced in a study of T cells in women clearing cervical HPV infection. The repertoire was sequenced with immunoSEQ multiplex PCR; TCRdb's copy has only in-frame clones and lacks some. The listing records tens of thousands of clones. The source material was blood buffy coat. The receptor source for this set is a woman between 18 and 70 years old with a cervical HPV16 infection that either progressed to CIN3+ or cleared (not recorded which).

A note on this clone: The read finishes 3 residues shy of the CDR3 end, and the germline J gene is used to complete it. The chain combines TRBV7-9 with TRBJ2-5; TRBD1 agrees at 7 bases. The CDR3 has 13 residues. Germline lookup yields CDR1 SEHNR and CDR2 FQNEAQ (reference sequence). Unmatched junction bases numbered 6, after V lost 6 bases and J lost 5 bases. CDR3 in amino acids: CASRLQGWETQYF. Partial CDR3 DNA: TGTGCCAGCAGATTACAGGGGTGGGAGACC.

A word on this clone: With the read ending 3 residues before the CDR3 end, the germline J gene is used to fill in that end. The chain has TRBV28 and TRBJ2-7; D is undetermined. Germline V lookup: CDR1 MDHEN, CDR2 SYDVKM. The CDR3 contains 13 residues. V was clipped by 3 bases and J by 2 bases, with 8 bases between them. The covered CDR3 bases are TGTGCCAGCAGTTTGTCCCAGACCTACGAG. The encoded protein is CASSLSQTYE. The full CDR3 is CASSLSQTYEQYF.

As to this clone: Read coverage stops 3 residues before the CDR3 terminus; the germline J gene supplies the remainder. The chain couples TRBV12-3 or TRBV12-4 to TRBJ2-5, with TRBD2 identical over 10 bases. Trimming cost V 2 bases and J 2 bases; bases outside gene matches: 8. This CDR3 has 17 amino acids. CDR3 region: CASSLRRRTSGQETQYF. Incomplete CDR3 DNA: TGTGCCAGCAGTTTACGTCGAAGGACTAGCGGACAAGAGACC.

Concerning this clone itself: The missing CDR3 end, 3 residues past where the read stops, is filled in from the germline J gene. V is TRBV20-1 and J is TRBJ2-3; D perhaps matches TRBD2 (7 bases). Deletions cut 3 bases from V and 2 bases from J, with 12 bases between. The CDR3 loop spans 14 amino acids. CDR1 is DFQATT and CDR2 is SNEGSKA in the germline V gene (reference sequence). The CDR3 bases that were read are TGCAGTGCTAGCGGGGGGCTCCTCACAGATACG. This encodes CSASGGLLTDT. In full, the CDR3 reads CSASGGLLTDTQYF.

A word on this clone: Coverage ceases 3 residues before the CDR3 finishes, and the germline J gene fills in the end. The rearrangement links TRBV5-8 to TRBJ2-3; D possibly corresponds to TRBD2 (5 bases). The V end lost 0 bases, the J end lost 0 bases, and 8 bases lay between the germline ends. This CDR3 has 15 residues. Germline V gene lookup returns CDR1 SGHTS and CDR2 YDEGEE. The sequenced CDR3 bases are TGTGCCAGCAGCTTGGGAGCGGCTAGCACAGATACG. Translating gives CASSLGAASTDT. The whole CDR3 reads CASSLGAASTDTQYF.